These 30 T cell receptor beta chains were all obtained from the same sample, sequenced in a study of human thymus T cells. Resections from corrective heart surgery supplied the thymus tissue. The assay was immunoSEQ multiplex PCR, and TCRdb's table has in-frame clones only and misses some. The table lists about 78,000 clones, 95% to 98% of them singletons, with 0.025% to 0.035% in the top ten. The material sequenced was thymus tissue. The receptors derive from a boy in the first two years of life with a congenital heart defect but otherwise immunologically healthy.

With regard to this clone: At one of its ends the junction is not consistent with the germline gene, which may arise from a read error. The rearrangement links TRBV6-1 to TRBJ1-3; D possibly corresponds to TRBD1 (5 bases). Germline assignment: CDR1 MNHNS and CDR2 SASEGT. The CDR3 sequence is 15 residues long. CDR3 nucleotides: TGTGCCAGCAGGCGGGGCTCTACCCCTGGGAACACCATATATTTT. It codes for CASRRGSTPGNTIYF.

The gene calls are TRBV7-2 and TRBJ1-4; 9 positions agree with TRBD1. V shed 5 bases and J 5 bases; nucleotides not matched to a gene: 9. This CDR3 comprises 16 residues. Germline V gene lookup returns CDR1 SGHTA and CDR2 FQGNSA. The CDR3 coding sequence is TGTGCCAGCAGCAGAGGGACAGGGTGGAAAAATGAAAAACTGTTTTTT. It specifies CASSRGTGWKNEKLFF.

The chain carries TRBV25-1 and TRBJ1-4; TRBD1 might be the D (6 bases). The V and J ends lost 3 bases and 3 bases respectively, with 14 bases between them. The CDR3 runs to 16 residues. Germline CDR1 reads MGHDK; CDR2 reads SYGVNS. CDR3 residues: CASSEMCGTPNEKLFF. The CDR3 DNA reads TGTGCCAGCAGTGAGATGTGCGGGACACCTAATGAAAAACTGTTTTTT.

This clone came up once. V and J are TRBV5-5 and TRBJ1-2, with no clear D. Trimming shortened V by 0 bases and J by 13 bases, and 16 bases separated the two germline ends. The CDR3 consists of 13 residues. From germline, CDR1 is SGHKS and CDR2 YYEKEE (reference sequence). The CDR3 nucleotides are TGTGCCAGCAGCTTGGTGCTCCGTTGGGTCGGCACCTTC. Translation gives CASSLVLRWVGTF. The variable domain in full, with the rest retrieved from reference TRBV5-5 and TRBJ1-2, is DAGVTQSPTHLIKTRGQQVTLRCSPISGHKSVSWYQQVLGQGPQFIFQYYEKEERGRGNFPDRFSARQFPNYSSELNVNALLLGDSALYLCASSLVLRWVGTFGSGTRLTVV.

As DNA, the CDR3 is TGTGCCAGCAGCTGGATGCTAACAGGGGGCTCGTCTGAAGCTTTCTTT. Protein: CASSWMLTGGSSEAFF. The chain uses TRBV13 and TRBJ1-1; 9 nucleotides match TRBD1. V shed 4 bases and J 6 bases; nucleotides not matched to a gene: 12. From germline, CDR1 is PRHDT and CDR2 FYEKMQ (reference sequence). CDR3 length: 16 amino acids.

This rearrangement joins TRBV15 to TRBJ1-4; 8 nucleotides align to TRBD1. The J segment lost 6 bases and the V segment lost 0 bases, leaving 6 bases of the junction unmatched. The CDR3 is made up of 16 amino acids. Germline V gives CDR1 LNHNV, CDR2 YYDKDF (reference sequence). CDR3 in amino acids: CATSRDHRQGHEKLFF. CDR3 sequence (DNA): TGTGCCACCAGCAGAGATCATCGACAGGGGCATGAAAAACTGTTTTTT.

The CDR3 DNA is TGCGCCAGCAGCCAATCACGCCAGGGAGGGCATCCTTACAATGAGCAGTTCTTC. It yields the protein CASSQSRQGGHPYNEQFF. V gene TRBV4-1 combines with J gene TRBJ2-1; 7 nucleotides match TRBD2. The ends lost 2 bases at V and 4 bases at J; junction bases unmatched: 14. The germline CDR1 and CDR2 sequences are MGHRA and YSYEKL. This CDR3 is built from 18 residues.

This chain links TRBV7-9 with TRBJ2-2, with TRBD2 as a possible D gene (6 bases). The V end was cut by 4 bases, the J end by 8 bases, with 20 bases between. Germline CDR1 SEHNR, CDR2 FQNEAQ (reference sequence). The CDR3 is 16 residues long. The DNA of the CDR3 is TGTGCCAGCAGCTACCCGCGGGGACCCGGGAGAGGGGAGCTGTTTTTT. This encodes CASSYPRGPGRGELFF.

The chain uses TRBV28 and TRBJ1-2; D remains ambiguous. The CDR3 has 13 residues. Trimming removed 4 bases at V and 5 bases at J, with 11 bases between. Germline values: CDR1 MDHEN, CDR2 SYDVKM. The CDR3 reads CASSSHRFYGYTF. The CDR3 coding sequence is TGTGCCAGCAGTTCCCATAGGTTTTATGGCTACACCTTC.

This chain links TRBV5-6 with TRBJ1-2; 7 bases align to TRBD1. Germline CDR1 is SGHDT and CDR2 is YYEEEE. This CDR3 is 15 amino acids long. After removal of 3 bases from V and 3 bases from J, the junction contained 8 bases not matched to a gene. The CDR3 DNA is TGTGCCAGCAGCTGTTACAGGGGACCTTACTATGGCTACACCTTC. Protein product: CASSCYRGPYYGYTF.

The gene calls are TRBV7-2 and TRBJ2-4; D remains unclear. Germline loops: CDR1 SGHTA, CDR2 FQGNSA. V was cut by 1 base and J by 9 bases, with 10 bases left in between. The CDR3 is made up of 13 amino acids. The CDR3 coding sequence is TGTGCCAGCAGCTTAGAGGCCGGGTCCATTCAGTACTTC. This gives the protein CASSLEAGSIQYF.

The chain recombines TRBV21-1 with TRBJ1-4. TRBV21-1 is a pseudogene segment. The CDR3 contains 14 residues. The CDR3 DNA sequence: TGTGCCAGCAGCAAAGCGGGGGGCCCGGAAAAACTGTTTTTT. Protein sequence: CASSKAGGPEKLFF.

This chain connects TRBV6-1 to TRBJ1-1; 10 bases are a match to TRBD1. The CDR3 has 15 amino acids. V lost 6 bases and J lost 5; bases outside the gene matches: 9. The V gene's germline CDR1 is MNHNS and CDR2 SASEGT. The CDR3 is CASSGGTGDKTEAFF. The CDR3 coding sequence is TGTGCCAGCAGCGGGGGGACAGGGGATAAGACTGAAGCTTTCTTT.

The V call is TRBV6-1, the J call TRBJ2-7; weak D call: TRBD2 (5 bases). CDR3 length: 11 residues. The germline CDR1 and CDR2 sequences are MNHNS and SASEGT. The CDR3 DNA reads as TGTGCAATCGGGGATTCCTACGAGCAGTACTTC. Translation: CAIGDSYEQYF.

This chain joins TRBV2 and TRBJ1-1; D uncertain. Germline V gene data show CDR1 as SNHLY and CDR2 as FYNNEI. This CDR3 contains 13 residues. Trimming took 6 bases from V and 8 from J, leaving 16 bases between them. CDR3 in DNA: TGTGCCAGCAGCCCAGGTCTGGTCCCCGAAGCTTTCTTT. Translation: CASSPGLVPEAFF.

This rearrangement joins TRBV15 to TRBJ2-5; TRBD2 aligns across 9 bases. The trim removed 6 bases at V and 1 base at J, leaving 12 bases unmatched. Germline CDR1 reads LNHNV; CDR2 reads YYDKDF (reference sequence). The CDR3 has 17 amino acids. The CDR3 loop is CATSSFGLAGIQETQYF. Written as DNA, the CDR3 is TGTGCCACCAGTTCCTTCGGGCTAGCGGGGATCCAAGAGACCCAGTACTTC.

This chain joins TRBV5-1 and TRBJ1-1, with D perhaps matching TRBD1 (5 bases). Trimming stripped 0 bases from V and 1 base from J, with 22 bases between. This CDR3 has 19 residues. CDR1 and CDR2 from the germline V gene are SGHRS and YFSETQ. CDR3 coding DNA: TGCGCCAGCAGCTTGGAGATTCGACAGACCCGAAGGGAGAACACTGAAGCTTTCTTT. Translating gives CASSLEIRQTRRENTEAFF.

The chain combines TRBV5-1 with TRBJ2-7; D is unclear. V lost 1 base to trimming and J lost 2 bases, with 7 bases between them. The CDR3 totals 13 residues. The germline CDR1 and CDR2 sequences are SGHRS and YFSETQ. This CDR3 reads CASSLTEPYEQYF. Written as DNA, the CDR3 is TGCGCCAGCAGCTTGACTGAGCCCTACGAGCAGTACTTC.

The chain couples TRBV4-2 to TRBJ2-7; the match to TRBD2 covers 7 bases. CDR1 is LGHNA and CDR2 is YNFKEQ in the germline V gene. The CDR3 extends over 15 amino acids. V gave up 3 bases and J gave up 1 base; unmatched junction bases: 6. The CDR3 coding sequence is TGTGCCAGCAGCCACTCTAGCGGCAAATCCTACGAGCAGTACTTC. Its translation: CASSHSSGKSYEQYF.

The V gene is TRBV2, the J gene TRBJ2-3; tentative D call: TRBD1 (5 bases). From germline, CDR1 is SNHLY and CDR2 FYNNEI. The germline V and J ends were trimmed by 3 bases and 1 base, with 14 bases remaining between them. The CDR3 length is 16 residues. The chain's CDR3 is CASSERRVYRTDTQYF. CDR3 sequence (DNA): TGTGCCAGCAGTGAGCGCAGGGTCTATCGCACAGATACGCAGTATTTT.

This chain links TRBV7-7 with TRBJ2-5; 16 nucleotides line up with TRBD2. Germline CDR1 SSHAT, CDR2 FNYEAQ (reference sequence). J gave up 4 bases and V 5 bases, and 13 bases lay outside the gene matches. The CDR3 extends over 19 amino acids. The CDR3 DNA sequence: TGTGCCAGCAGCCCAGGGGCGGGACTAGCGGGGGGGCCGAGAGAGACCCAGTACTTC. This sequence encodes CASSPGAGLAGGPRETQYF.

V usage is TRBV11-1 and J usage is TRBJ1-5; 7 nucleotides line up with TRBD1. CDR1 is SGHAT and CDR2 is FQDESV in the germline V gene (reference sequence). V lost 3 bases to trimming and J lost 1 base; unmatched junction nucleotides: 9. The CDR3 has 17 residues. CDR3 nucleotides: TGTGCCAGCAGCTTGGTATTAGACAGGGAAAGCAATCAGCCCCAGCATTTT. Its protein is CASSLVLDRESNQPQHF. Together with reference TRBV11-1 and TRBJ1-5, the CDR3 gives the full variable domain: EAEVAQSPRYKITEKSQAVAFWCDPISGHATLYWYRQILGQGPELLVQFQDESVVDDSQLPKDRFSAERLKGVDSTLKIQPAELGDSAMYLCASSLVLDRESNQPQHFGDGTRLSIL.

The rearrangement links TRBV6-5 to TRBJ1-1, with 11 bases fitting TRBD1. CDR3 length: 16 amino acids. Germline loops: CDR1 MNHEY, CDR2 SVGAGI. J was trimmed by 0 bases and V by 4 bases; bases with no gene match: 4. CDR3 amino acids: CASSSGQGGMNTEAFF. The CDR3 coding sequence is TGTGCCAGCAGTTCGGGACAGGGGGGGATGAACACTGAAGCTTTCTTT.

J is TRBJ1-1 and V is TRBV19; D is ambiguous. Trimming removed 6 bases from V and 1 base from J, with 9 bases in between. This CDR3 region has 13 residues. The germline gives CDR1 LNHDA, CDR2 SQIVND (reference sequence). DNA for the CDR3: TGTGCCAGTAGGGGGTGGTGGAACACTGAAGCTTTCTTT. Translated, it gives CASRGWWNTEAFF. Based on the CDR3 plus reference TRBV19 and TRBJ1-1, the full variable domain is DGGITQSPKYLFRKEGQNVTLSCEQNLNHDAMYWYRQDPGQGLRLIYYSQIVNDFQKGDIAEGYSVSREKKESFPLTVTSAQKNPTAFYLCASRGWWNTEAFFGQGTRLTVV.

J is TRBJ1-2 and V is TRBV6-4; D ambiguous. Germline V gene lookup returns CDR1 MRHNA and CDR2 SNTAGT. The CDR3 extends over 14 amino acids. Trimming cost V 0 bases and J 6 bases, with 11 bases left between them. The CDR3 spells CASSDSQGINGYTF. CDR3 DNA sequence: TGTGCCAGCAGTGACTCGCAAGGGATTAATGGCTACACCTTC.

This clone showed up just once. The genes are TRBV29-1 and TRBJ1-1; no firm D call. The germline V and J ends were trimmed by 2 bases and 1 base, with 5 bases remaining between them. Germline CDR1 SQVTM, CDR2 ANQGSEA. This CDR3 is 12 amino acids long. In DNA, the CDR3 is TGCAGCGTTGAAAACCCGAACACTGAAGCTTTCTTT. Translating it yields CSVENPNTEAFF. Complete variable domain (other parts from reference TRBV29-1 and TRBJ1-1): SAVISQKPSRDICQRGTSLTIQCQVDSQVTMMFWYRQQPGQSLTLIATANQGSEATYESGFVIDKFPISRPNLTFSTLTVSNMSPEDSSIYLCSVENPNTEAFFGQGTRLTVV.

This clone was recorded once. V and J are TRBV10-3 and TRBJ2-3; 10 nucleotides agree with TRBD2. CDR3 length: 16 residues. V shed 4 bases and J 2 bases; nucleotides not matched to a gene: 6. Germline lookup yields CDR1 ENHRY and CDR2 SYGVKD. CDR3 DNA: TGTGCCATCAGTGGAGCTAGCGGGAGACTCACAGATACGCAGTATTTT. Encoded protein: CAISGASGRLTDTQYF.

This chain connects TRBV4-3 to TRBJ1-2; 8 bases fit TRBD1. This CDR3 is built from 15 residues. Germline CDR1 and CDR2: LGHNA and YSLEER. V shed 3 bases, J shed 7 bases, and the junction held 10 bases outside the gene matches. The CDR3: CASSHVDRGMGGYTF. In nucleotides, the CDR3 is TGCGCCAGCAGCCATGTCGACAGGGGTATGGGTGGCTACACCTTC.

The chain uses TRBV5-4 and TRBJ2-1; 8 nucleotides agree with TRBD2. V trimming: 2 bases; J trimming: 1 base; junction bases outside the gene matches: 2. This CDR3 is built from 15 residues. The germline CDR1 and CDR2 sequences are SGHNT and YYREEE (reference sequence). DNA for the CDR3: TGTGCCAGCAGCTTACTAGCGGATTCCTACAATGAGCAGTTCTTC. Translated: CASSLLADSYNEQFF.

This chain connects TRBV2 to TRBJ1-6, with 9 bases fitting TRBD1. This CDR3 contains 16 residues. V dropped 4 bases and J dropped 6; count of bases not matched to a gene: 7. Germline CDR1 SNHLY, CDR2 FYNNEI. CDR3 region: CASSVWGDRVNSPLHF. In DNA form, the CDR3 reads TGTGCCAGCAGTGTGTGGGGGGACAGGGTTAATTCACCCCTCCACTTT.